The 7 T cell receptor beta chains given below trace back to one sample, sequenced in a study of blood T cell repertoires in COVID-19. The data were produced by immunoSEQ multiplex PCR, yet TCRdb's version contains in-frame clones alone and is incomplete. The sample lists 100,000 to 150,000 clones, more than 60% seen once, with approximately 2% in the top ten. Material for sequencing was peripheral blood. Receptor source: a woman in her seventies with acute or convalescent COVID-19.

This clone was found many times. This chain links TRBV27 with TRBJ1-5; D ambiguous. Germline V CDR1 and CDR2: MNHEY, SMNVEV (reference sequence). The CDR3 contains 15 residues. V lost 8 bases and J 6 bases, leaving 20 bases between the germline ends. The CDR3 bases are TGTGCCAGCGGCGTAGAGGCCGGGGATGGTCAGCCCCAGCATTTT. Protein sequence: CASGVEAGDGQPQHF.

This clone has more than one count but fewer than ten. The chain employs TRBV5-6 and TRBJ2-7; D possibly corresponds to TRBD1 (6 bases). The V gene's germline CDR1 is SGHDT and CDR2 YYEEEE. There are 13 residues in the CDR3. The V gene lost 5 bases and the J gene lost 3 bases, with 12 bases spanning the gap. The CDR3 is CASRGQKHYEQYF. CDR3 nucleotide sequence: TGTGCCAGCAGAGGACAGAAACACTACGAGCAGTACTTC.

The V and J genes are TRBV9 and TRBJ2-5; D perhaps matches TRBD2 (5 bases). The CDR3 has 17 amino acids. Trimming stripped 3 bases from V and 2 bases from J, with 20 bases between. Germline loops: CDR1 SGDLS, CDR2 YYNGEE. The CDR3 is CASSAPSADLIQETQYF. The CDR3 DNA reads TGTGCCAGCAGCGCCCCCTCAGCGGACCTCATACAAGAGACCCAGTACTTC.

This clone was seen a few times. The chain employs TRBV5-1 and TRBJ1-2, with 8 bases that match TRBD1. Germline loops: CDR1 SGHRS, CDR2 YFSETQ. Losses at the gene ends were 2 bases for V and 6 bases for J; bases not matched to a gene: 3. CDR3 length: 13 amino acids. CDR3 DNA: TGCGCCAGCAGCTTCTCGGACAGGGATGGCTACACCTTC. This encodes CASSFSDRDGYTF.

This chain joins TRBV6-1 and TRBJ2-1, with D possibly matching TRBD2 (6 bases). V lost 0 bases and J 0 bases, leaving 6 bases between the germline ends. Germline V gene lookup returns CDR1 MNHNS and CDR2 SASEGT. This CDR3 is 15 amino acids long. The chain's CDR3 is CASSEASGSYNEQFF. In nucleotides, the CDR3 is TGTGCCAGCAGTGAAGCTAGCGGCTCCTACAATGAGCAGTTCTTC.

V is TRBV27 and J is TRBJ1-2; D may be TRBD1 (5 bases). Between the trimmed V and J ends, which lost 5 bases and 3 bases, there was a span of 19 bases. This CDR3 is built from 16 residues. Per the germline V gene, CDR1 is MNHEY and CDR2 is SMNVEV (reference sequence). CDR3 bases: TGTGCCAGCAGTCCTCTAGGGGAGGGGAAGGACTATGGCTACACCTTC. Protein product: CASSPLGEGKDYGYTF.

V usage is TRBV5-6 and J usage is TRBJ2-3; D may be TRBD1 (5 bases). The CDR3 contains 13 residues. Trimming left V 5 bases short and J 4 bases short, with 11 bases between. CDR1 and CDR2 from the germline V gene are SGHDT and YYEEEE. The chain's CDR3 is CASSYQGSDTQYF. CDR3 DNA: TGTGCCAGCAGTTATCAGGGTTCAGATACGCAGTATTTT. Supplemented by reference TRBV5-6 and TRBJ2-3, the full variable domain reads DAGVTQSPTHLIKTRGQQVTLRCSPKSGHDTVSWYQQALGQGPQFIFQYYEEEERQRGNFPDRFSGHQFPNYSSELNVNALLLGDSALYLCASSYQGSDTQYFGPGTRLTVL.